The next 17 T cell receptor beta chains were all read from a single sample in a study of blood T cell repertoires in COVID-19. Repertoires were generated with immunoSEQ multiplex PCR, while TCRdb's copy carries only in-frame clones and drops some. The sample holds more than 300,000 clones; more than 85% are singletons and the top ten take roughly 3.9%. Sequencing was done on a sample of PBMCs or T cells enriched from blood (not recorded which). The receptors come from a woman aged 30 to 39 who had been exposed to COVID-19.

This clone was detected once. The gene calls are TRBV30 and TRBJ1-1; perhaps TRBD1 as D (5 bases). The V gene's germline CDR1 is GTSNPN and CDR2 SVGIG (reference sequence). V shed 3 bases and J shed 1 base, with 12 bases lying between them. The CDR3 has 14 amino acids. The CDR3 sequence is CAWRLAGGNTEAFF. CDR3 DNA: TGTGCCTGGAGACTCGCCGGGGGGAACACTGAAGCTTTCTTT.

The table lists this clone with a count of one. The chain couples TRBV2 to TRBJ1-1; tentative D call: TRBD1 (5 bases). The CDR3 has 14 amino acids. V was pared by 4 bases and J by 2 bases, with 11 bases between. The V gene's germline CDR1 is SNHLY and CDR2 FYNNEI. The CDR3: CASSVGRGNTEAFF. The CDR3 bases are TGTGCCAGCAGTGTAGGGAGGGGCAACACTGAAGCTTTCTTT.

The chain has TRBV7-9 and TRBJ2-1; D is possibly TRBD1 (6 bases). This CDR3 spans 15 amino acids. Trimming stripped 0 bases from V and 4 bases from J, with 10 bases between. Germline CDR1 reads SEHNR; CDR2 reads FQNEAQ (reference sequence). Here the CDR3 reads CASSLATDRYNEQFF. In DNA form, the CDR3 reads TGTGCCAGCAGCTTAGCGACGGACAGATACAATGAGCAGTTCTTC.

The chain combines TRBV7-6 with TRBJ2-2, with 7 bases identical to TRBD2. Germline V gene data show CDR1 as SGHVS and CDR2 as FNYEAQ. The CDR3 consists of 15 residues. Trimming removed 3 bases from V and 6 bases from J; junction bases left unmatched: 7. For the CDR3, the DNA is TGTGCCAGCAGCTTTTGGGAGGGGATGGCCGGGGAGCTGTTTTTT. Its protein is CASSFWEGMAGELFF.

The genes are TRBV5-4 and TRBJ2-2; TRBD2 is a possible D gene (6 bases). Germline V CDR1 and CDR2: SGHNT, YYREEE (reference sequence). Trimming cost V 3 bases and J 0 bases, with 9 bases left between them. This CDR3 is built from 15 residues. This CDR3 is CASSSPSANTGELFF. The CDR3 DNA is TGTGCCAGCAGCTCCCCTAGCGCGAACACCGGGGAGCTGTTTTTT.

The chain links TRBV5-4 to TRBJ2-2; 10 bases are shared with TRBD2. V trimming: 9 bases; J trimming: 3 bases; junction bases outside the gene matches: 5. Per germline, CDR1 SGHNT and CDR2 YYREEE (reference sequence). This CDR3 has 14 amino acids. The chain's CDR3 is CANSGGPDTGELFF. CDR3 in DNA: TGTGCCAATAGCGGGGGGCCGGACACCGGGGAGCTGTTTTTT.

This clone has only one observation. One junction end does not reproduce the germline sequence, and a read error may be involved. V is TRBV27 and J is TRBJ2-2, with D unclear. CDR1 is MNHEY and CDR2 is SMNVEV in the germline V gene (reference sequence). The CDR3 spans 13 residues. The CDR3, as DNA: TGTGCCAGCAGTTTGGAGTACACGGGGGAGCTGTTTTTT. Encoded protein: CASSLEYTGELFF.

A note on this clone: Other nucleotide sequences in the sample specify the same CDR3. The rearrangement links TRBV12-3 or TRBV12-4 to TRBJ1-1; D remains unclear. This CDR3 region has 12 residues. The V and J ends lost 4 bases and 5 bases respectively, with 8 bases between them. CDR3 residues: CASSSGYTEAFF. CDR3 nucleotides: TGTGCCAGCAGTTCGGGGTATACTGAAGCTTTCTTT.

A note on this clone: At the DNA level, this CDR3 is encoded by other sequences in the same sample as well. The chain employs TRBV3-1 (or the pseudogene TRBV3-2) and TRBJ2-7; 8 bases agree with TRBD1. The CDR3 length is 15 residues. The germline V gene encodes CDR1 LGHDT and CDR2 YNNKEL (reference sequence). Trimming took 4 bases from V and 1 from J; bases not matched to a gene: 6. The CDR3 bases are TGTGCCAGCAGCCCCGGACAGGGTGGGTCCTACGAGCAGTACTTC. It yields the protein CASSPGQGGSYEQYF.

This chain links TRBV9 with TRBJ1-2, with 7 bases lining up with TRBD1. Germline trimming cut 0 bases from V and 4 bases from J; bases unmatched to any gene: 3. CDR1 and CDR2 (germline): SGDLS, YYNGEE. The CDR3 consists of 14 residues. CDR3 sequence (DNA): TGTGCCAGCAGCGTAGTGGGGACAGCCTATGGCTACACCTTC. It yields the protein CASSVVGTAYGYTF.

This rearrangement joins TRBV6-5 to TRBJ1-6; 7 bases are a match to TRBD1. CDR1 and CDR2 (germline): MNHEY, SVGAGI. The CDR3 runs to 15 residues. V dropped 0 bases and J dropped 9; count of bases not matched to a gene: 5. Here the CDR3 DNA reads TGTGCCAGCAGTTACTCGCGACAGGGAAGTTCACCCCTCCACTTT. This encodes CASSYSRQGSSPLHF.

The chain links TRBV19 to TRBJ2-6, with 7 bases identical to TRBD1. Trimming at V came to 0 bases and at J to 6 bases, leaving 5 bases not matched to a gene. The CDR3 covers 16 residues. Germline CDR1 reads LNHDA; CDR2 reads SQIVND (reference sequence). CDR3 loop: CASSIDGQASANVLTF. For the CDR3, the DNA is TGTGCCAGTAGTATAGACGGACAGGCCTCGGCCAACGTCCTGACTTTC.

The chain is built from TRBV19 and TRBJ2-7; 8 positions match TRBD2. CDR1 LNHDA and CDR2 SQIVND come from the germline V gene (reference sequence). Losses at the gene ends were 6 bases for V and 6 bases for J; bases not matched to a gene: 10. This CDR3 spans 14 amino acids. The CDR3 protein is CASSHTGLVREQYF. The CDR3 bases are TGTGCCAGTAGCCATACGGGACTAGTGCGCGAGCAGTACTTC.

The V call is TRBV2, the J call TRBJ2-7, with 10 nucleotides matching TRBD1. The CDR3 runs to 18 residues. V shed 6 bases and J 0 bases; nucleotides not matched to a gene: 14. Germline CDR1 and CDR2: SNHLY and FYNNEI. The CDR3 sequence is CASSLPKDRGAYSYEQYF. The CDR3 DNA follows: TGTGCCAGCAGCCTTCCCAAGGACAGGGGGGCCTACTCCTACGAGCAGTACTTC.

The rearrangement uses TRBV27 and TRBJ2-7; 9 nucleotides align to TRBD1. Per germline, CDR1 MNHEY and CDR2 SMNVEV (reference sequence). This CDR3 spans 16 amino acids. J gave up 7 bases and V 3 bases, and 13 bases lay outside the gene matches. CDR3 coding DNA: TGTGCCAGCAGTTTGGCGGCCGGGACAGGGATGGGGGAGCAGTACTTC. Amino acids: CASSLAAGTGMGEQYF.

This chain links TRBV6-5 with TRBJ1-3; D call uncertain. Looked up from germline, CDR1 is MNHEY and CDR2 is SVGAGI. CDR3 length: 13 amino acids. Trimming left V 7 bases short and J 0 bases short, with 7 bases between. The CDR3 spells CASTGYSGNTIYF. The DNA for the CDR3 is TGTGCCAGCACGGGGTACTCTGGAAACACCATATATTTT.

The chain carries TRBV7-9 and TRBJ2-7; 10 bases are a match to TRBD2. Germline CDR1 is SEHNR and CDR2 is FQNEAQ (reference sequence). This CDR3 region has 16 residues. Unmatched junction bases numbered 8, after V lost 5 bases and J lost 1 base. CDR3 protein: CASSAGLAVLSYEQYF. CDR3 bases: TGTGCCAGCAGCGCAGGACTAGCGGTCCTTTCCTACGAGCAGTACTTC.